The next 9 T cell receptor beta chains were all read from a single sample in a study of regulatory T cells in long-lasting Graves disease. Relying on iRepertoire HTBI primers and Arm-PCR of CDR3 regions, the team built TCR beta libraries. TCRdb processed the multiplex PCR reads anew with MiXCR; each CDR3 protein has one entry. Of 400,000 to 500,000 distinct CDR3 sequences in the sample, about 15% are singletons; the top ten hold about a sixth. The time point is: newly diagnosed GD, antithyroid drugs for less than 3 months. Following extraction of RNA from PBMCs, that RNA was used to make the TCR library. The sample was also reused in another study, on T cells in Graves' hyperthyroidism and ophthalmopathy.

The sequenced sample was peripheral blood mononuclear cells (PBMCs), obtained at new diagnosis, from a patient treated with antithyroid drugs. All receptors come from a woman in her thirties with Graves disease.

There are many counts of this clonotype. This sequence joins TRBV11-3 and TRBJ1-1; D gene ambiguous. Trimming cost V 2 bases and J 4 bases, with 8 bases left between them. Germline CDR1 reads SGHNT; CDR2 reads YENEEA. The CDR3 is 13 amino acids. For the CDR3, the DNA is TGTGCCAGCAGCTTAAGCCCGGCCACTGAAGCTTTCTTT. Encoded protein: CASSLSPATEAFF.

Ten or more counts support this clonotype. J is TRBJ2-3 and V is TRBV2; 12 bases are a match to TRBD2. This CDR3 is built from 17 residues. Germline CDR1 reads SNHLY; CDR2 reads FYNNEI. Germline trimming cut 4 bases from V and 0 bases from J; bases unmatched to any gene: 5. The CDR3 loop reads CASSALAGGTSTDTQYF. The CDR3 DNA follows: TGTGCCAGCAGTGCCCTAGCGGGAGGGACTAGCACAGATACGCAGTATTTT.

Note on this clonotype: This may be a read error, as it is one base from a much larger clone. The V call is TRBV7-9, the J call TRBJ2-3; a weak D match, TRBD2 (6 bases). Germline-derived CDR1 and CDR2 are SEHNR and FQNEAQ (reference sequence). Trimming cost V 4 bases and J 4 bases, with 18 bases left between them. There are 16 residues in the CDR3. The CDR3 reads CASSSRTSRDPDTQYF. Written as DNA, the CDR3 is TGTGCCAGCAGCTCGAGAACTAGCAGAGACCCAGATACGCAGTATTTT.

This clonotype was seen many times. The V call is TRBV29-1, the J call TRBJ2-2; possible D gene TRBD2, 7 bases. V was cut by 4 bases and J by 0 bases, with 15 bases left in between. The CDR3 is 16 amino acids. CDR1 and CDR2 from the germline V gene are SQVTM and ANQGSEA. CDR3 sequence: CSVGGGQGPNTGELFF. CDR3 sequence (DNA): TGCAGCGTTGGGGGGGGGCAGGGTCCGAACACCGGGGAGCTGTTTTTT.

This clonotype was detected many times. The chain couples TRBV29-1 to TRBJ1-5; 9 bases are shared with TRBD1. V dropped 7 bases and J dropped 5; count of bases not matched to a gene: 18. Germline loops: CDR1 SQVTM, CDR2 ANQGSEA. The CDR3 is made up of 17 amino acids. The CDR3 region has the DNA TGCAGCGCCCCCCGGGGACAGGGATCCTCCTCGGATCAGCCCCAGCATTTT. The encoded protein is CSAPRGQGSSSDQPQHF.

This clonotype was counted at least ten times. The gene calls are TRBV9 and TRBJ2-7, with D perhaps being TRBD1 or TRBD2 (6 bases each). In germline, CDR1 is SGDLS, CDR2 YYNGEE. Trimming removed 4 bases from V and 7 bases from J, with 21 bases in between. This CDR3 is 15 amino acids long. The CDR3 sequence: CASSPRGAVEREQYF. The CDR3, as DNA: TGTGCCAGCAGCCCGAGGGGGGCGGTCGAACGGGAGCAGTACTTC.

The CDR3 loop is CASSESGRPYNEQFF. In nucleotides, the CDR3 is TGTGCCAGCAGTGAGAGCGGGAGACCCTACAATGAGCAGTTCTTC. The V call is TRBV6-4, the J call TRBJ2-1, with 8 bases identical to TRBD2. The germline gives CDR1 MRHNA, CDR2 SNTAGT. Unmatched junction bases numbered 3, after V lost 3 bases and J lost 2 bases. This CDR3 spans 15 amino acids.

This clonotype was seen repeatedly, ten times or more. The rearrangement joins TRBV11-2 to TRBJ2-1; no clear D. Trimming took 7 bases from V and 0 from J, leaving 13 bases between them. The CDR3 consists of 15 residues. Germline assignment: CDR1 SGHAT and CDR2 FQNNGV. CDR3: CASNGATSSYNEQFF. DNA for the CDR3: TGTGCCAGCAATGGCGCTACCAGCTCCTACAATGAGCAGTTCTTC.

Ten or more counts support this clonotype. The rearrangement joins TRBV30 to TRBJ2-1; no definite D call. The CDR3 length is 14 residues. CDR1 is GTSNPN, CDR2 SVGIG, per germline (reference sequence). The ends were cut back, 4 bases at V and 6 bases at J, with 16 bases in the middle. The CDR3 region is CAWIVGHTLNEQFF. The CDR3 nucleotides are TGTGCCTGGATCGTGGGCCATACACTCAATGAGCAGTTCTTC.